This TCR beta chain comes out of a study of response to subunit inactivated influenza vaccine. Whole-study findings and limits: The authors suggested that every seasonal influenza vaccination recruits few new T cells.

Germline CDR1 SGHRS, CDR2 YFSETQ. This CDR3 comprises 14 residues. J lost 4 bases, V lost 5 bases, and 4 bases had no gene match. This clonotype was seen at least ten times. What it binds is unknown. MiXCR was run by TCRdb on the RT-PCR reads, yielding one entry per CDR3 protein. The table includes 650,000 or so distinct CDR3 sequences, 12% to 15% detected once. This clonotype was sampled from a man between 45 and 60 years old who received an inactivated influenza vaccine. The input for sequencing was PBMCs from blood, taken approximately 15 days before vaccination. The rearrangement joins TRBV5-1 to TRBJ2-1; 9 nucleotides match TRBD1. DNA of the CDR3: TGCGCCAGCAGGACAGGGGGGCCGTACAATGAGCAGTTCTTC. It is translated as CASRTGGPYNEQFF.